These 8 T cell receptor beta chains originate from one sample sequenced in a study of blood T cell repertoires in COVID-19. The table came from immunoSEQ multiplex PCR; TCRdb's copy has only in-frame clones and leaves some out. The sample records about 80,000 clones, 84% being singletons. The sample taken for sequencing was peripheral blood. These receptors all come from a man aged 50-59 years with acute or convalescent COVID-19.

The CDR3 DNA reads TGTGCCAGCAGTGGGGGGGATGGCGGGGCCTGGGGTGAGCAGTTCTTC. As protein: CASSGGDGGAWGEQFF. This chain joins TRBV27 and TRBJ2-1, with 7 positions matching TRBD2. CDR1 and CDR2 (germline): MNHEY, SMNVEV (reference sequence). V was clipped by 5 bases and J by 9 bases; unmatched bases: 16. This CDR3 is 16 amino acids long.

The chain employs TRBV4-3 and TRBJ1-2, with D unclear. There are 14 residues in the CDR3. Germline CDR1 is LGHNA and CDR2 is YSLEER. Trimming shortened V by 2 bases and J by 0 bases, and 7 bases separated the two germline ends. The CDR3 loop reads CASSQSVTNYGYTF. CDR3 nucleotides: TGCGCCAGCAGCCAATCGGTGACTAACTATGGCTACACCTTC.

The V and J genes are TRBV7-6 and TRBJ2-7, with D possibly TRBD2 on 5 matching bases. The CDR3 is 14 amino acids. The V gene's germline CDR1 is SGHVS and CDR2 FNYEAQ. Trimming removed 0 bases from V and 6 bases from J, with 12 bases in between. The CDR3 sequence: CASSLARASSEQYF. The CDR3 nucleotides are TGTGCCAGCAGCTTAGCGCGGGCTAGCAGCGAGCAGTACTTC.

The chain combines TRBV27 with TRBJ2-7; perhaps TRBD1 as D (5 bases). The V and J ends lost 3 bases and 4 bases respectively, with 13 bases between them. The CDR3 is 14 amino acids. CDR1 is MNHEY and CDR2 is SMNVEV in the germline V gene (reference sequence). CDR3 sequence: CASSFTGFEYEQYF. CDR3 nucleotides: TGTGCCAGCAGTTTTACAGGTTTCGAGTACGAGCAGTACTTC.

The chain is built from TRBV5-6 and TRBJ1-1, with D perhaps matching TRBD1 (6 bases). Germline V CDR1 and CDR2: SGHDT, YYEEEE. V was cut by 4 bases and J by 4 bases, with 14 bases left in between. The CDR3 has 14 residues. CDR3 amino acids: CASSRGNRGTEAFF. CDR3 bases: TGTGCCAGCAGCAGGGGGAATCGGGGCACTGAAGCTTTCTTT.

This clone occurred once. The chain has TRBV7-8 and TRBJ2-7; D gene ambiguous. The V end lost 2 bases, the J end lost 2 bases, and 4 bases lay between the germline ends. Per germline, CDR1 SGHVS and CDR2 FQNEAQ. The CDR3 runs 12 residues. The CDR3 coding sequence is TGTGCCAGCAGCTTACGTGCCTACGAGCAGTACTTC. It is translated as CASSLRAYEQYF.

The genes are TRBV5-1 and TRBJ1-4; a weak D match, TRBD1 (6 bases). CDR3 size: 15 residues. Looked up from germline, CDR1 is SGHRS and CDR2 is YFSETQ. V was shortened by 0 bases and J by 2 bases, with 8 bases between the two germline ends. Written as DNA, the CDR3 is TGCGCCAGCAGCTTGGCGGACAGTACTAATGAAAAACTGTTTTTT. This encodes CASSLADSTNEKLFF.

Comment on this clone: The sample holds other DNA sequences that translate to the same CDR3. The chain employs TRBV5-1 and TRBJ2-1; 10 bases agree with TRBD2. The J segment lost 5 bases and the V segment lost 0 bases, leaving 2 bases of the junction unmatched. The CDR3 has 15 amino acids. Germline-derived CDR1 and CDR2 are SGHRS and YFSETQ. The CDR3 bases are TGCGCCAGCAGCTTGGGGCTAGCGGGGGACAATGAGCAGTTCTTC. Protein product: CASSLGLAGDNEQFF.